This T cell receptor beta chain was obtained from a study of blood T cells in healthy people across ages (dated by TCRdb to about 2015). Study-level background: In model experiments, roughly one uniquely barcoded TCR beta cDNA molecule per two T cells was captured by template switching. Age-related changes in TCR beta repertoire diversity were measured in the study by deep sequencing normalized with unique cDNA molecular identifiers. Four age groups were formed from the donors: young (average 16 years), middle-aged (just under 40), aged (62) and long-lived (about 80). To avoid experimental bias, donors of different ages were spread randomly across the sequencing lanes. Two additional independent replicas of 1 million unique cDNA reads from the same blood draw were analyzed for two donors (one aged 18 to 29 and one aged 80 or older). The paper as a whole reports these results and caveats: The CMV infection status of donors was not known, potentially confounding age-related changes in expanded clonotypes. Bulk unsorted PBMC profiling prevented conclusive comparison of naive and antigen-experienced compartments. Observed TCR beta diversity per million T cells fell roughly linearly with age, and a significant reduction was already apparent by age approximately 41. Estimates of total diversity based on one million sequenced T cells were considered lower bounds and underestimates. A strong correlation was found between observed TCR beta diversity and the percentage of naive T cells measured by flow cytometry. Compared with the aged group, the long-lived group had more naive CD4+ T cells, fewer expanded clones and increased TCR diversity, a pattern suggesting age selection.

Donors were 30 to 45 systemically healthy Caucasian individuals from Russia aged roughly 6 to 90 years. Roughly 9 milliliters of peripheral blood were drawn from each donor into EDTA-treated Vacutainer tubes. Ficoll-Paque density-gradient centrifugation was used to isolate PBMCs, with at least 7 million obtained per sample. Trizol reagent was used to extract total RNA from PBMCs, with at least 5.5 micrograms per sample. Naive CD45RAhigh/CD27high T cell percentages were measured by flow cytometry on a PBMC aliquot from every donor. This clonotype has a count of ten or more. No cognate antigen has been identified for it. Base qualities are not recorded, but no much larger clone differs from it by a single base. To prepare the library, 5' RACE was applied. Sequencing was carried out with an Illumina HiSeq 2500. A second roughly 6 to 12 cycle PCR used a sample-barcoded 5' primer and a J-beta primer mix. A unique molecular identifier was introduced onto each TCR beta cDNA molecule by a template-switch 5' adaptor carrying 12 random nucleotides. Each sample yielded at least 2.5 million CDR3-containing paired-end reads. First-strand cDNA was synthesized from all RNA with the Mint cDNA synthesis kit, primed by a TRBC-specific oligonucleotide. All cDNA was treated with uracil-DNA glycosylase and then went through a first 18-cycle PCR with the universal primers M1SS and BC2_uni_R. Regarding the original processing steps: Normalization of each sample was performed by random selection of 1 million high-quality reads, each carrying a distinct molecular identifier. Instead of being binned into consensus sequences, reads that shared molecular identifiers were thrown out. CDR3 identification, clonotype clustering and error correction used MiTCR with a Q25 quality threshold and the strictest error-elimination algorithm. A nonparametric unseen species model using Euler transformation provided a lower-bound estimate of total TCR beta diversity. In TCRdb, the public reads were trimmed at Q25 with fastp and aligned with MiXCR, with productive beta chains retained. Under each unique CDR3 protein, matching rows form one entry showing the most common genes and DNA. These V and J calls derive from TCRdb rather than the authors' analysis. The sample table records about 1.8 million distinct CDR3 sequences; 49% of these occur just once. Jointly, the top ten make up approximately 2% of the sample.

Trimmed from V: 4 bases; trimmed from J: 3 bases; junction bases lacking a gene match: 3. Reading the germline V gene gives CDR1 SGHTA and CDR2 FQGNSA. The CDR3 numbers 14 residues from cysteine through phenylalanine. Here the CDR3 DNA is all that survives: 42 bases in frame from base 1. Recombination joined TRBV7-2 with TRBJ2-3, with 8 central nucleotides matching TRBD2. The TCR originated in a woman in her thirties or forties in good health. The material sequenced was blood. The DNA is as follows: TGTGCCAGCAGCTCCGGACTAGCTACAGATACGCAGTATTTT. It codes for CASSSGLATDTQYF.